The next 8 T cell receptor beta chains were all read from a single sample in a study of cytomegalovirus exposure and HLA in healthy donors. The PCR used 60 Vbeta and 13 Jbeta primers. Produced via immunoSEQ multiplex PCR; TCRdb's table is partial and in-frame only. Counted here are 150,000 to 200,000 clones, almost 80% occurring once; the ten biggest clones make up around 0.97%. The sequencing input was PBMCs. The receptor set was obtained from a woman aged 50 to 65 in good health and CMV-seropositive.

The V and J genes are TRBV6-6 and TRBJ2-7; D ambiguous. CDR1 is MNHNY and CDR2 is SVGAGI in the germline V gene (reference sequence). The CDR3 totals 12 residues. The germline V and J ends were trimmed by 5 bases and 5 bases, with 10 bases remaining between them. The CDR3 sequence: CASSPYLHEQYF. For the CDR3, the DNA is TGTGCCAGCAGTCCCTATCTCCACGAGCAGTACTTC.

This clone turned up a few times. For the CDR3, the DNA is TGCGCCAGCAGTCGAACCGGGACAGAATACTACGAGCAGTACTTC. Its protein is CASSRTGTEYYEQYF. V gene TRBV5-1 combines with J gene TRBJ2-5; 7 positions agree with TRBD1. The tail of the sequence fits TRBJ2-7 better, so the J call may be wrong. CDR3 size: 15 residues. The germline gives CDR1 SGHRS, CDR2 YFSETQ.

The genes are TRBV7-2 and TRBJ1-1; 7 bases map to TRBD1. Germline V CDR1 and CDR2: SGHTA, FQGNSA. V lost 1 base to trimming and J lost 6 bases; unmatched junction nucleotides: 8. CDR3 size: 15 residues. The CDR3 is CASSLGQGNSAEAFF. The CDR3 region has the DNA TGTGCCAGCAGCTTAGGACAGGGAAATTCCGCTGAAGCTTTCTTT.

The chain joins TRBV5-1 to TRBJ1-1; unclear D gene. Looked up from germline, CDR1 is SGHRS and CDR2 is YFSETQ. Trimming took off 5 bases at V and 1 base at J, with 12 bases between the two ends. The CDR3 spans 14 residues. The CDR3 DNA reads TGCGCCAGCAGTCGCGGGAGCGGGAACACTGAAGCTTTCTTT. Its protein is CASSRGSGNTEAFF.

The V and J genes are TRBV5-1 and TRBJ2-1; 8 bases align to TRBD2. V lost 0 bases to trimming and J lost 5 bases; unmatched junction nucleotides: 7. CDR1 SGHRS and CDR2 YFSETQ come from the germline V gene. This CDR3 has 16 amino acids. The CDR3 here is CASSLGTGGLNNEQFF. CDR3 sequence (DNA): TGCGCCAGCAGCTTGGGTACGGGGGGGCTGAACAATGAGCAGTTCTTC.

This chain uses TRBV6-1 with TRBJ2-1, with D maybe TRBD2 (5 bases). The V end lost 7 bases, the J end lost 0 bases, and 13 bases lay between the germline ends. The CDR3 runs to 15 residues. Germline CDR1 MNHNS, CDR2 SASEGT. CDR3: CASILGLGSYNEQFF. The DNA for the CDR3 is TGTGCCAGCATTCTAGGACTCGGCTCCTACAATGAGCAGTTCTTC.

V gene TRBV16 combines with J gene TRBJ2-3, with 7 bases fitting TRBD1. CDR3 size: 15 residues. V gave up 0 bases and J gave up 4 bases; unmatched junction bases: 4. Germline V CDR1 and CDR2: KGHSY, FQNENV. The CDR3 bases are TGTGCCAGCAGCCAATCGTACCAGGGGGCAGATACGCAGTATTTT. This sequence encodes CASSQSYQGADTQYF. The full variable domain, in which reference TRBV16 and TRBJ2-3 provide the parts outside the CDR3, is GEEVAQTPKHLVRGEGQKAKLYCAPIKGHSYVFWYQQVLKNEFKFLISFQNENVFDETGMPKERFSAKCLPNSPCSLEIQATKLEDSAVYFCASSQSYQGADTQYFGPGTRLTVL.

Comment on this clone: Other DNA variants within this sample encode the same CDR3. The J gene is TRBJ1-5, the V gene TRBV19, with D unclear. The CDR3 runs to 12 residues. With 2 bases removed from V and 5 bases from J, the gap between germline ends came to 4 bases. Per the germline V gene, CDR1 is LNHDA and CDR2 is SQIVND (reference sequence). The CDR3 DNA sequence: TGTGCCAGTAGTATACGAGATCAGCCCCAGCATTTT. It translates to CASSIRDQPQHF.